These 16 T cell receptor beta chains came from one sample sequenced in a study of cytomegalovirus exposure and HLA in healthy donors. In the PCR, 60 Vbeta and 13 Jbeta primers were used. Assay: immunoSEQ multiplex PCR; the TCRdb copy retains only in-frame clones and omits some. The table has about 140,000 clones, approximately 80% seen once. The sequencing sample was made of PBMCs. The receptors stem from a woman aged 18 to 35 in good health and CMV-seropositive.

This sequence joins TRBV4-3 and TRBJ2-2; D perhaps matches TRBD2 (6 bases). V lost 3 bases and J 4 bases, leaving 15 bases between the germline ends. Germline V CDR1 and CDR2: LGHNA, YSLEER. The CDR3 totals 16 residues. The DNA for the CDR3 is TGCGCCAGCAGCCAGGGATTCCCTAGCGTCACCGGGGAGCTGTTTTTT. Amino acids: CASSQGFPSVTGELFF.

V gene TRBV6-6 combines with J gene TRBJ1-6, with 7 bases aligning to TRBD1. Losses at the gene ends were 5 bases for V and 7 bases for J; bases not matched to a gene: 5. CDR1 is MNHNY, CDR2 SVGAGI, per germline (reference sequence). CDR3 length: 14 residues. The CDR3 nucleotides are TGTGCCAGCAGTCTCACAGGGGACAATTCACCCCTCCACTTT. Amino acid sequence: CASSLTGDNSPLHF.

The chain has TRBV2 and TRBJ1-6, with 7 nucleotides matching TRBD1. The V segment lost 6 bases and the J segment 6 bases; nucleotides outside the gene matches: 11. This CDR3 region has 16 residues. Germline assignment: CDR1 SNHLY and CDR2 FYNNEI. CDR3 region: CASSLPPQGSNSPLHF. For the CDR3, the DNA is TGTGCCAGCAGCCTACCCCCACAGGGGAGTAATTCACCCCTCCACTTT.

This rearrangement joins TRBV11-2 to TRBJ2-5; 9 nucleotides match TRBD1. The V gene end was trimmed by 4 bases and the J gene end by 6 bases; junction bases not matched to a gene: 6. CDR3 size: 14 residues. The germline CDR1 and CDR2 sequences are SGHAT and FQNNGV. The CDR3 DNA reads TGTGCCAGCAGCTCCTGGACAGGGGTGAAGACCCAGTACTTC. Translated, it gives CASSSWTGVKTQYF.

V usage is TRBV7-9 and J usage is TRBJ1-1; 9 positions match TRBD1. The CDR3 contains 16 residues. The germline V gene has CDR1 SEHNR and CDR2 FQNEAQ (reference sequence). V shed 1 base, J shed 4 bases, and the junction held 7 bases outside the gene matches. The CDR3 DNA sequence: TGTGCCAGCAGCTTAGGGGGACAGGGTTGGGGCACTGAAGCTTTCTTT. Translated, it gives CASSLGGQGWGTEAFF.

This chain connects TRBV7-2 to TRBJ2-2; D is perhaps TRBD2 (7 bases). CDR3 length equals 19 residues. Trimming left V 5 bases short and J 3 bases short, with 25 bases between. Germline CDR1 reads SGHTA; CDR2 reads FQGNSA. CDR3 in DNA: TGTGCCAGCAGCCCTACGGTTGCCGGGGGGCGATACTACACCGGGGAGCTGTTTTTT. As protein: CASSPTVAGGRYYTGELFF.

The chain links TRBV28 to TRBJ2-7, with 9 positions matching TRBD1. The CDR3 contains 14 residues. J lost 5 bases, V lost 2 bases, and 4 bases had no gene match. Looked up from germline, CDR1 is MDHEN and CDR2 is SYDVKM. For the CDR3, the DNA is TGTGCCAGCAGTTTAAGGGGGACAGGGAACGAGCAGTACTTC. Translation gives CASSLRGTGNEQYF.

The rearrangement links TRBV5-1 to TRBJ2-3; perhaps TRBD1 as D (6 bases). Trimming pared 2 bases from V and 3 bases from J, leaving 7 bases between. Germline CDR1 SGHRS, CDR2 YFSETQ. The CDR3 totals 13 residues. CDR3 in amino acids: CASSLGGTDTQYF. The CDR3 nucleotides are TGCGCCAGCAGCTTAGGGGGAACAGATACGCAGTATTTT.

This chain connects TRBV25-1 to TRBJ2-7; D is perhaps TRBD2 (5 bases). CDR3 length: 16 residues. Trimming shortened V by 5 bases and J by 3 bases, and 20 bases separated the two germline ends. Germline CDR1 MGHDK, CDR2 SYGVNS. The CDR3 nucleotides read TGTGCCAGCAGTCCGGACTCCCCCGGTTCGTACTACGAGCAGTACTTC. It is translated as CASSPDSPGSYYEQYF.

This clone occurred once. This rearrangement joins TRBV6-5 to TRBJ2-5, with 8 bases lining up with TRBD1. The CDR3 covers 14 residues. V gave up 8 bases and J gave up 2 bases; unmatched junction bases: 7. CDR1 and CDR2 (germline): MNHEY, SVGAGI. CDR3 in amino acids: CASSIRTGQETQYF. CDR3 in DNA: TGTGCCAGCTCTATCCGGACAGGGCAAGAGACCCAGTACTTC.

This clone appeared a few times. The chain uses TRBV25-1 and TRBJ2-2; TRBD1 matches 7 bases. V gave up 4 bases and J gave up 4 bases; unmatched junction bases: 6. CDR1 and CDR2 (germline): MGHDK, SYGVNS. This CDR3 spans 15 amino acids. The CDR3 nucleotides read TGTGCCAGCAGTGGATACAGGGGTTCCACCGGGGAGCTGTTTTTT. Protein sequence: CASSGYRGSTGELFF.

J is TRBJ2-3 and V is TRBV30, with TRBD2 matching 11 bases. Germline CDR1 reads GTSNPN; CDR2 reads SVGIG (reference sequence). This CDR3 has 16 residues. Trimming removed 2 bases from V and 2 bases from J; junction bases left unmatched: 6. CDR3 DNA: TGTGCCTGGAGTTCTCCTAGCGGGGGGCCCACAGATACGCAGTATTTT. It codes for CAWSSPSGGPTDTQYF. The full variable domain, in which reference TRBV30 and TRBJ2-3 provide the parts outside the CDR3, is SQTIHQWPATLVQPVGSPLSLECTVEGTSNPNLYWYRQAAGRGLQLLFYSVGIGQISSEVPQNLSASRPQDRQFILSSKKLLLSDSGFYLCAWSSPSGGPTDTQYFGPGTRLTVL.

The chain combines TRBV9 with TRBJ1-5; possibly TRBD1 for D (5 bases). CDR3 length: 14 residues. The V end was cut by 3 bases, the J end by 0 bases, with 7 bases between. Germline V CDR1 and CDR2: SGDLS, YYNGEE. CDR3 residues: CASSAGVSNQPQHF. The CDR3 DNA follows: TGTGCCAGCAGCGCGGGGGTTAGCAATCAGCCCCAGCATTTT. Looking up the rest from reference TRBV9 and TRBJ1-5 gives the full variable domain: DSGVTQTPKHLITATGQRVTLRCSPRSGDLSVYWYQQSLDQGLQFLIQYYNGEERAKGNILERFSAQQFPDLHSELNLSSLELGDSALYFCASSAGVSNQPQHFGDGTRLSIL.

J is TRBJ1-4 and V is TRBV4-3; D is perhaps TRBD1 (6 bases). Trimming shortened V by 2 bases and J by 0 bases, and 7 bases separated the two germline ends. Germline V gene lookup returns CDR1 LGHNA and CDR2 YSLEER. This CDR3 spans 15 amino acids. Here the CDR3 DNA reads TGCGCCAGCAGCCAAAACAGGGCAACTAATGAAAAACTGTTTTTT. Translated: CASSQNRATNEKLFF.

The chain employs TRBV6-5 and TRBJ2-7; 9 nucleotides match TRBD1. Trimming cost V 4 bases and J 2 bases; bases outside gene matches: 6. The CDR3 sequence is 15 residues long. Germline values: CDR1 MNHEY, CDR2 SVGAGI. CDR3 sequence: CASSSGQGPPYEQYF. The CDR3 bases are TGTGCCAGCAGTTCTGGACAGGGGCCCCCCTACGAGCAGTACTTC.

V is TRBV11-2 and J is TRBJ2-7; maybe TRBD1 (6 bases). CDR1 and CDR2 (germline): SGHAT, FQNNGV. V lost 3 bases and J 6 bases, leaving 12 bases between the germline ends. The CDR3 is 13 residues long. CDR3 in amino acids: CASSLRRGIEQYF. Written as DNA, the CDR3 is TGTGCCAGCAGCTTGAGAAGGGGGATCGAGCAGTACTTC.